This T cell receptor (beta chain) appears in the sequencing data of a study of cytomegalovirus exposure and HLA in healthy donors. Across the study: HLA-typed donors were the source of approximately 88 million unique TCRs, which an early data release held.

60 Vbeta and 13 Jbeta primers were used in PCR. Repertoires were generated with immunoSEQ multiplex PCR, while TCRdb's copy carries only in-frame clones and drops some. This table holds 150,000 to 200,000 clones. Notes on this clone: Its cognate antigen is unknown.

From germline, CDR1 is LGHNA and CDR2 YNFKEQ. The CDR3 runs to 15 residues. Trimming took off 4 bases at V and 0 bases at J, with 10 bases between the two ends. Study-wide points: Researchers counted about 150 TCR beta chains as cytomegalovirus-associated. Cytomegalovirus status, reportedly, was diagnosed with high specificity and sensitivity by the classifier. Apparent HLA restriction characterized most CMV-associated TCR beta chains in a later analysis.

J is TRBJ2-1 and V is TRBV4-2; possibly TRBD2 for D (5 bases). This sequence was found in a woman aged 18-30 years in good health and CMV-seropositive. Input material: PBMCs. The CDR3: CASSPSSDSYNEQFF. As DNA, the CDR3 is TGTGCCAGCAGCCCCAGTAGCGACTCCTACAATGAGCAGTTCTTC.